This T cell receptor beta chain derives from a study of shared clonotypes between healthy human individuals. TCRdb's table, derived via immunoSEQ multiplex PCR, lists solely in-frame clones and lacks some. The table records millions of clones, roughly 95% of them present only once. On this clone itself: Antigen: not known.

Findings and caveats of the study: Sharing across four donors was highest in naive CD4 (roughly 5%) and lowest in memory CD8 (approximately 0.4%).

This CDR3 has 14 amino acids. Trimming left V 5 bases short and J 0 bases short, with 8 bases between. CDR1 and CDR2 (germline): SGHAT, FQNNGV. Sequencing was done on a sample of naive CD4+ T cells sorted from blood. Subset noted: CD45RA+ positively selected. The clonotype originates from a man aged 18 to 35 in good health. V usage is TRBV11-2 and J usage is TRBJ2-1; D uncertain. CDR3 coding DNA: TGTGCCAGCAGCCTCGTGAGCTCCTACAATGAGCAGTTCTTC. Translated, it gives CASSLVSSYNEQFF.